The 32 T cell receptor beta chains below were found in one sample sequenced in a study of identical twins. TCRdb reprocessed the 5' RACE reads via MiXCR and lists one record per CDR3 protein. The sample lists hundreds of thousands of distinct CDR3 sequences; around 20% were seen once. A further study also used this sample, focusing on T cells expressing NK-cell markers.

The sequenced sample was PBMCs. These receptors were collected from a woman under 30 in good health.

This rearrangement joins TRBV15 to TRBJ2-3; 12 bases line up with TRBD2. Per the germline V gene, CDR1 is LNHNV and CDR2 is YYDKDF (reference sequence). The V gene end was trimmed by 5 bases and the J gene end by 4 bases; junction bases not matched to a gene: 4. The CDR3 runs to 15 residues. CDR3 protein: CATSLRLAGADTQYF. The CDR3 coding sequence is TGTGCCACCAGCTTACGACTAGCGGGGGCAGATACGCAGTATTTT.

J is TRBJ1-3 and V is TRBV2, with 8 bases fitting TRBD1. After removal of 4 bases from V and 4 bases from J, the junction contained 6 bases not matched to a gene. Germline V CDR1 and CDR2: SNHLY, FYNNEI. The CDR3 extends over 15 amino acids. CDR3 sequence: CASSADRVQGNTIYF. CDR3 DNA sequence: TGTGCCAGCAGTGCGGACAGGGTACAGGGAAACACCATATATTTT.

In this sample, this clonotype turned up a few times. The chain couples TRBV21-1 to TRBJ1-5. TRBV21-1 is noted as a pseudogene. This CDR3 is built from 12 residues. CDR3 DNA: TGTGCCAGCAGCAGCCGCTGGCAGCCCCAGCATTTT. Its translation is CASSSRWQPQHF.

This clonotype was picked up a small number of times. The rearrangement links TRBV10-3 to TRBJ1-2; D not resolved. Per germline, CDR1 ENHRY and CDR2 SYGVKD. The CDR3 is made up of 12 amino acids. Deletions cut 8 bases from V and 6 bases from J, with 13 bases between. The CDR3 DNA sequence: TGTGCCATCGAGGGCAATTCGGATGGCTACACCTTC. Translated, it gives CAIEGNSDGYTF.

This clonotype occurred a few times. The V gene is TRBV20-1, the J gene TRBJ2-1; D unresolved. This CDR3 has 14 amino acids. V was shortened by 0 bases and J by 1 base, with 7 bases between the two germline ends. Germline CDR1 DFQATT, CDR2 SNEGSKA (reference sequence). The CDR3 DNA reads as TGCAGTGCTAGAGATCCGCGGTCCTACAATGAGCAGTTCTTC. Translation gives CSARDPRSYNEQFF.

The CDR3, as DNA: TGTGCCAGCAGCTTGTTCGGGACTAGCAGCCAAGAGACCCAGTACTTC. Its translation is CASSLFGTSSQETQYF. This chain links TRBV11-2 with TRBJ2-5; 9 bases agree with TRBD2. V gave up 3 bases and J gave up 1 base; unmatched junction bases: 6. Germline-derived CDR1 and CDR2 are SGHAT and FQNNGV. The CDR3 is 16 residues long.

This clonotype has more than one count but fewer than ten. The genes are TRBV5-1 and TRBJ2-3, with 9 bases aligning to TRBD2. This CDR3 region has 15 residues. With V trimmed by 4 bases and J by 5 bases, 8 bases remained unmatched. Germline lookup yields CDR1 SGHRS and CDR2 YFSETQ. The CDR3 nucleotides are TGCGCCAGCAGCCCCGGAGCTAGCGGGGTAGATACGCAGTATTTT. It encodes CASSPGASGVDTQYF.

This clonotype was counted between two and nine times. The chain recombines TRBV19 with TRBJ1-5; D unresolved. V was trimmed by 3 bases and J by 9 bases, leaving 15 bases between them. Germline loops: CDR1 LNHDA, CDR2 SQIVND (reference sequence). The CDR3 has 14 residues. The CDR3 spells CASSIASGAGPQHF. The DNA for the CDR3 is TGTGCCAGTAGTATCGCGAGCGGCGCGGGGCCCCAGCATTTT.

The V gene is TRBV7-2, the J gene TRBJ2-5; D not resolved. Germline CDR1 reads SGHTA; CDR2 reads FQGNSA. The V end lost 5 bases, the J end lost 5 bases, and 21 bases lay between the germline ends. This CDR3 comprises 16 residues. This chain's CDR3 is CASSRRWNPAGETQYF. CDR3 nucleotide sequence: TGTGCCAGCAGCCGCAGATGGAACCCGGCCGGGGAGACCCAGTACTTC.

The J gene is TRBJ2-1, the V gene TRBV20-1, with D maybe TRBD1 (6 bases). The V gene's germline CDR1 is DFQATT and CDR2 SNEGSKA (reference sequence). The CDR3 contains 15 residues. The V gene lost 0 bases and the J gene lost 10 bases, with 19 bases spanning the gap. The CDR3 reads CSARDGGSAAMEQFF. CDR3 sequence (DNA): TGCAGTGCTAGAGATGGGGGCTCGGCCGCAATGGAGCAGTTCTTC.

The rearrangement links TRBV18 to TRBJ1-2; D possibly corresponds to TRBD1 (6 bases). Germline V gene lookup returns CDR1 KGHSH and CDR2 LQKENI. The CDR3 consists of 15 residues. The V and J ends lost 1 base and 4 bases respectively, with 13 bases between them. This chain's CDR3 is CASSPLRGAGYGYTF. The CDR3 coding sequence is TGTGCCAGCTCACCACTTCGGGGGGCTGGCTATGGCTACACCTTC.

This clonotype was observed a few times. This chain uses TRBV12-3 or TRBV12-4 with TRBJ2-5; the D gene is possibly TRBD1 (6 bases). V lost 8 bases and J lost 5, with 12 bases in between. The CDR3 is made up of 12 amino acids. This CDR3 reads CASRTGRETQYF. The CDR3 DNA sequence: TGTGCCAGCCGTACAGGGCGCGAGACCCAGTACTTC.

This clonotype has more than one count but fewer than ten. The CDR3 nucleotides are TGTGCCAGCAGTTTAAGGGGTTGGACTGAAGCTTTCTTT. Translation: CASSLRGWTEAFF. The chain carries TRBV27 and TRBJ1-1; perhaps TRBD1 as D (5 bases). The length of the CDR3 is 13 residues. Germline V gives CDR1 MNHEY, CDR2 SMNVEV (reference sequence). V was pared by 2 bases and J by 5 bases, with 9 bases between.

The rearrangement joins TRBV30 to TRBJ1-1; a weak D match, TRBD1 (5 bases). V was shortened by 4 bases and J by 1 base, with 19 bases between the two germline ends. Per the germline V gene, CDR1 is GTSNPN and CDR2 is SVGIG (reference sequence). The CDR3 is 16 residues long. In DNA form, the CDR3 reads TGTGCCTGGACCACGGACCCCGCAGGGTGGAACACTGAAGCTTTCTTT. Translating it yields CAWTTDPAGWNTEAFF.

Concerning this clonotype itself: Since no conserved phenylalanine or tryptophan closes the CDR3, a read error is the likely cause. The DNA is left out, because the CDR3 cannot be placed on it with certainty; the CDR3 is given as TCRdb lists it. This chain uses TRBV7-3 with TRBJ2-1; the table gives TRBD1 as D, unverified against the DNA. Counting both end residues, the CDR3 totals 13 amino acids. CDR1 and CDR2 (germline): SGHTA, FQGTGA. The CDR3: CASSSPGQHPTRV.

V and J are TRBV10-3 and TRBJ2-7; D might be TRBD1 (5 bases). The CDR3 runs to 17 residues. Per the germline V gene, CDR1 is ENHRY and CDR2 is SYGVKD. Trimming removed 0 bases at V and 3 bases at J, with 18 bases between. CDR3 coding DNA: TGTGCCATCAGTGAGTCTTCCGAGACAGTAAATCTCTACGAGCAGTACTTC. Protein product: CAISESSETVNLYEQYF.

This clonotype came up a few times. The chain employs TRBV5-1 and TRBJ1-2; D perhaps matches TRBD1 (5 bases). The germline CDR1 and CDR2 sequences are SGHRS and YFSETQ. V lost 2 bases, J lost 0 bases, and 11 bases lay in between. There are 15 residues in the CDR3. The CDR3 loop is CASSLGGATNYGYTF. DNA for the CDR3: TGCGCCAGCAGCTTAGGAGGGGCGACTAACTATGGCTACACCTTC.

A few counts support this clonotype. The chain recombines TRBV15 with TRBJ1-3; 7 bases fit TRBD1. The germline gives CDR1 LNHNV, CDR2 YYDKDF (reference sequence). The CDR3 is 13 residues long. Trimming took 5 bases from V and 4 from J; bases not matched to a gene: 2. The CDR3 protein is CATSLDRGNTIYF. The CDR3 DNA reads TGTGCCACCAGCTTGGACAGGGGAAACACCATATATTTT.

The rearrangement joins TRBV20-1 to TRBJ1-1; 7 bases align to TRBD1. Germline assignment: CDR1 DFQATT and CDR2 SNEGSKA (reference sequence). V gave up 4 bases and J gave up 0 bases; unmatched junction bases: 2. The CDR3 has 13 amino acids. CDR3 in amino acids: CSATGTVNTEAFF. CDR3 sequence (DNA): TGCAGTGCTACAGGGACAGTGAACACTGAAGCTTTCTTT.

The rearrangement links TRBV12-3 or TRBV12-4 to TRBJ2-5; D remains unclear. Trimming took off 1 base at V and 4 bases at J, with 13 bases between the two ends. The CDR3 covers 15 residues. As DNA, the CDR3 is TGTGCCAGCAGTTTAGGTGGCACCGGTTCAGAGACCCAGTACTTC. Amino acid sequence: CASSLGGTGSETQYF.

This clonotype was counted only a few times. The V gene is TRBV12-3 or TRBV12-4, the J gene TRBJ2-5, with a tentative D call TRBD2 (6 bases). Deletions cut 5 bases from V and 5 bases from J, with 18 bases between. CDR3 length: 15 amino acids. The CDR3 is CASSQGTLGRETQYF. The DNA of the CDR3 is TGTGCCAGCAGTCAAGGGACTCTCGGAAGGGAGACCCAGTACTTC.

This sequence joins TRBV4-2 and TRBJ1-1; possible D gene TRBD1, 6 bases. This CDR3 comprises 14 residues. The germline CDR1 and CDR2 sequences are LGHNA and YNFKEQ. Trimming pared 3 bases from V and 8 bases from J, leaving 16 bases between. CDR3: CASSHPLAGAEAFF. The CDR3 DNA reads TGTGCCAGCAGCCACCCTCTTGCGGGGGCGGAAGCTTTCTTT.

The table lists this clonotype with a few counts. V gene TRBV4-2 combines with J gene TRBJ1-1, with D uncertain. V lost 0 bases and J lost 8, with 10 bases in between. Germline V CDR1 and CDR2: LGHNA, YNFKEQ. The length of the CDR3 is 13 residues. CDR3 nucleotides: TGTGCCAGCAGCCAAGAGTCGACACTCGAAGCTTTCTTT. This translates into CASSQESTLEAFF.

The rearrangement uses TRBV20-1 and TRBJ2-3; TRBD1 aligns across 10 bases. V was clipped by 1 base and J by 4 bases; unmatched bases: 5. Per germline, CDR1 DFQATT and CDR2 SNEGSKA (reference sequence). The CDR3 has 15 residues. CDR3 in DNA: TGCAGTGCTAGAGGGGGACAGGGGTTCGCAGATACGCAGTATTTT. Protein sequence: CSARGGQGFADTQYF.

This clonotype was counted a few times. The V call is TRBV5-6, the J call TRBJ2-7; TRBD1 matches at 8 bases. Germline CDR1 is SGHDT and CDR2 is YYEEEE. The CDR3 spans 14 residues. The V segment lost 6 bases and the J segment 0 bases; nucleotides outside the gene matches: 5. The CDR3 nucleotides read TGTGCCAGCACCGGACAGGGCAGCTCCTACGAGCAGTACTTC. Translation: CASTGQGSSYEQYF.

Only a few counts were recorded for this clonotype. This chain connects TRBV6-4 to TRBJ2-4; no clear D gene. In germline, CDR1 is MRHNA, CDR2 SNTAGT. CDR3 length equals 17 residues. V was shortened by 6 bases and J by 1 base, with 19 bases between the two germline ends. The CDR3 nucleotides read TGTGCCAGCAGCTTGACTTACGAACGGTCGGCCAAAAACATTCAGTACTTC. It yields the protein CASSLTYERSAKNIQYF.

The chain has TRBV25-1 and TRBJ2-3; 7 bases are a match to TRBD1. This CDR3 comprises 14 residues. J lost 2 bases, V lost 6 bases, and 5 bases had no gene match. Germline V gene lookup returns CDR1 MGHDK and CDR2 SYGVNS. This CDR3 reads CASSSDRITDTQYF. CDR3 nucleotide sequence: TGTGCCAGCAGCTCGGACAGGATCACAGATACGCAGTATTTT.

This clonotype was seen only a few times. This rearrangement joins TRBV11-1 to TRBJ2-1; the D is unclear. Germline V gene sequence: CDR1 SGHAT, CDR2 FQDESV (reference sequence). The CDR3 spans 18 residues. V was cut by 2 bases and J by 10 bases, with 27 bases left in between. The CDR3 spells CASSLSLRLLGNLGEQFF. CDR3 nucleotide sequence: TGTGCCAGCAGCTTAAGTTTAAGGCTACTGGGTAACCTCGGGGAGCAGTTCTTC.

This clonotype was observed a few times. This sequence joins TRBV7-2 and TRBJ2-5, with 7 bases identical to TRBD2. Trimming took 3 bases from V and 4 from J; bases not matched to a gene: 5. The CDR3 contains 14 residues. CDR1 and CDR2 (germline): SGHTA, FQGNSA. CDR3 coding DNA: TGTGCCAGCAGCTTGGGGGGGACCCCAGAGACCCAGTACTTC. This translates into CASSLGGTPETQYF.

For the CDR3, the DNA is TGTGCCAGCTCAGACTTGGGACAGGGCTTGGACGAGCAGTACTTC. This encodes CASSDLGQGLDEQYF. The rearrangement uses TRBV18 and TRBJ2-7; 9 bases are shared with TRBD1. The CDR3 extends over 15 amino acids. Germline CDR1 reads KGHSH; CDR2 reads LQKENI. J gave up 5 bases and V 5 bases, and 10 bases lay outside the gene matches.

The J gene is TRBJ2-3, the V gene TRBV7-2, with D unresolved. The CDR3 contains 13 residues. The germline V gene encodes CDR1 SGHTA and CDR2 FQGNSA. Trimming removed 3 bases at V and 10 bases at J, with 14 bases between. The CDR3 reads CASSFGWQTAQYF. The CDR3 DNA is TGTGCCAGCAGCTTTGGTTGGCAGACGGCGCAGTATTTT.

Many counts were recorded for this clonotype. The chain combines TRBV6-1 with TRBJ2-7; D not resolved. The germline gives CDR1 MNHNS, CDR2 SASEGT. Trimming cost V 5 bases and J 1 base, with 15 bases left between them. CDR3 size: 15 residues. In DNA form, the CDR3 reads TGTGCCAGCAGTCCCGCCGGCGTTAGTTCCTACGAGCAGTACTTC. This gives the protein CASSPAGVSSYEQYF.